The text below deals with one TCR beta chain. Time point of the sample: persistent/refractory GD, antithyroid drugs over 5 years with positive TRAb. Researchers made the TCR library from RNA that was extracted from PBMCs. Libraries of TCR beta came from iRepertoire HTBI primers plus Arm-PCR of CDR3 regions. TCRdb reanalysed the multiplex PCR reads using MiXCR and keeps one entry per CDR3 protein. The table lists 400,000 to 500,000 distinct CDR3 sequences, over 20% of them singletons. These data are taken from a study of regulatory T cells in long-lasting Graves disease. The CDR3 length is 14 residues. The J segment lost 1 base and the V segment lost 7 bases, leaving 7 bases of the junction unmatched. Germline CDR1 and CDR2: SQVTM and ANQGSEA.

The V gene is TRBV29-1, the J gene TRBJ2-1; TRBD1 matches at 7 bases. The sequenced sample was peripheral blood mononuclear cells (PBMCs), obtained when the disease was refractory, from a patient treated with antithyroid drugs. The sequence was collected from a female donor with Graves disease. The CDR3 DNA sequence: TGCAGCGCCTCCGGGACAGCGTCCTACAATGAGCAGTTCTTC. Its protein product is CSASGTASYNEQFF.